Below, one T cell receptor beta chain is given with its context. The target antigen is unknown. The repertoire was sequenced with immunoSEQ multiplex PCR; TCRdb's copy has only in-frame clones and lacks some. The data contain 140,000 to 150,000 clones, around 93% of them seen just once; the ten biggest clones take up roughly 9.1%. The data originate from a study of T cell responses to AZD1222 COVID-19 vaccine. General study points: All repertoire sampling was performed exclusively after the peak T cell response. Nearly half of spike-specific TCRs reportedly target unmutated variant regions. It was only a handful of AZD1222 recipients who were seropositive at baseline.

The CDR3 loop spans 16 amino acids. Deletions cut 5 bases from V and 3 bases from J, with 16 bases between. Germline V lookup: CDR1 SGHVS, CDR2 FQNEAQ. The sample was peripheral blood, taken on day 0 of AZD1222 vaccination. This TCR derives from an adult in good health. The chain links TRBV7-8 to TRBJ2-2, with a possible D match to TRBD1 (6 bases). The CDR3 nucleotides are TGTGCCAGCAGCGCGGACAGACGGCTCCACACCGGGGAGCTGTTTTTT. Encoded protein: CASSADRRLHTGELFF.